This T cell receptor (beta chain) was obtained from a study of human T cells and chemical hapten exposure. V gave up 6 bases and J gave up 6 bases, with 18 bases separating them. The germline gives CDR1 MNHEY, CDR2 SVGAGI. This CDR3 has 15 residues. TCRdb ran MiXCR on the RACE reads and lists one entry per CDR3 protein. Among under 95,000 distinct CDR3 sequences listed, about 9% were seen once. This sample's time point: pre-sensitization, week 0. Treatment specified: therapeutic diphenylcyclopropenone sensitization with weekly scalp DPC. Each donor was an alopecia patient between 18 and 70 years of age who qualified for DPC. This clonotype was detected a few times.

Here the sequenced sample was whole blood, taken in connection with sensitization to the hapten diphenylcyclopropenone (DPC). The chain combines TRBV6-5 with TRBJ2-1; perhaps TRBD2 as D (5 bases). The TCR sequence derives from a man aged 35 to 55 with alopecia areata. Some clones in this sample may be carry-over from other donors' samples. The CDR3 sequence: CASSPEGLVVNEQFF. The CDR3 DNA is TGTGCCAGCAGCCCCGAGGGCCTTGTTGTCAATGAGCAGTTCTTC.